Following are 15 T cell receptor beta chains from one sample sequenced in a study of blood T cell repertoires in COVID-19. Measured with immunoSEQ multiplex PCR; TCRdb has only the in-frame clones, and not every one. This table holds approximately 250,000 clones, 70% to 90% found once. Sequenced material: peripheral blood. These receptors originate from a man aged 35-49 years with acute or convalescent COVID-19.

V gene TRBV27 combines with J gene TRBJ1-1; D is unclear. The CDR3 loop spans 14 amino acids. In germline, CDR1 is MNHEY, CDR2 SMNVEV (reference sequence). Trimming removed 3 bases from V and 0 bases from J, with 8 bases in between. The DNA of the CDR3 is TGTGCCAGCAGTTTTTCAGTCATGAACACTGAAGCTTTCTTT. Protein: CASSFSVMNTEAFF.

The rearrangement joins TRBV18 to TRBJ2-5, with D perhaps matching TRBD1 (6 bases). Germline CDR1 reads KGHSH; CDR2 reads LQKENI. The CDR3 loop spans 13 amino acids. Trimming stripped 6 bases from V and 3 bases from J, with 11 bases between. The CDR3 region is CASSPGQKETQYF. In nucleotides, the CDR3 is TGTGCCAGCTCCCCCGGACAGAAAGAGACCCAGTACTTC.

The chain couples TRBV18 to TRBJ1-1, with 7 bases fitting TRBD1. The CDR3 sequence is 16 residues long. Per the germline V gene, CDR1 is KGHSH and CDR2 is LQKENI. Trimming took 6 bases from V and 6 from J; bases not matched to a gene: 16. The CDR3 nucleotides read TGTGCCAGCTCGCCGGCGATAGGGGGCTATTTCCCTGAAGCTTTCTTT. Translation: CASSPAIGGYFPEAFF.

This clone was picked up one time. J is TRBJ2-7 and V is TRBV12-3 or TRBV12-4, with no clear D. This CDR3 is built from 11 residues. Trimming left V 6 bases short and J 2 bases short, with 5 bases between. CDR3 sequence: CASSRAYEQYF. CDR3 DNA: TGTGCCAGCAGCCGGGCCTACGAGCAGTACTTC.

This rearrangement joins TRBV11-2 to TRBJ2-2, with D tentatively TRBD1 (6 bases). Per the germline V gene, CDR1 is SGHAT and CDR2 is FQNNGV. The CDR3 contains 15 residues. With 4 bases removed from V and 0 bases from J, the gap between germline ends came to 9 bases. CDR3 nucleotide sequence: TGTGCCAGCAGCTGGACAGCTTCGAACACCGGGGAGCTGTTTTTT. It translates to CASSWTASNTGELFF.

The rearrangement links TRBV6-2 or TRBV6-3 to TRBJ1-1, with D possibly matching TRBD1 (5 bases). In germline, CDR1 is MNHEY, CDR2 SVGEGT. V shed 6 bases and J shed 7 bases, with 18 bases lying between them. This CDR3 contains 14 residues. The DNA for the CDR3 is TGTGCCAGCAGCGTAGCCCCAGGGTACCTTGAAGCTTTCTTT. It is translated as CASSVAPGYLEAFF.

The gene calls are TRBV19 and TRBJ1-2; D not certain. This CDR3 comprises 11 residues. Trimming pared 7 bases from V and 8 bases from J, leaving 11 bases between. From germline, CDR1 is LNHDA and CDR2 SQIVND (reference sequence). The CDR3 nucleotides are TGTGCCAGTAACCAGGAAGGCGGCTACACCTTC. It yields the protein CASNQEGGYTF.

The genes are TRBV7-8 and TRBJ2-3; 10 bases line up with TRBD2. The ends lost 7 bases at V and 5 bases at J; junction bases unmatched: 6. The CDR3 totals 14 residues. CDR1 SGHVS and CDR2 FQNEAQ come from the germline V gene. The CDR3 DNA follows: TGTGCCAGCAATCTAGCGGGGGTTGTAGATACGCAGTATTTT. As protein: CASNLAGVVDTQYF.

V gene TRBV7-2 combines with J gene TRBJ1-3; no clear D. The V gene's germline CDR1 is SGHTA and CDR2 FQGNSA. CDR3 length: 14 amino acids. V shed 3 bases and J shed 0 bases, with 6 bases lying between them. The CDR3 protein is CASSFVSSGNTIYF. CDR3 DNA: TGTGCCAGCAGCTTCGTGAGCTCTGGAAACACCATATATTTT.

This sequence joins TRBV6-5 and TRBJ1-5, with 8 bases that match TRBD1. The CDR3 is made up of 15 amino acids. Germline trimming cut 6 bases from V and 3 bases from J; bases unmatched to any gene: 7. The germline V gene has CDR1 MNHEY and CDR2 SVGAGI. As DNA, the CDR3 is TGTGCCAGCAGGCTGGACAGGGATCCCAATCAGCCCCAGCATTTT. Encoded protein: CASRLDRDPNQPQHF.

The chain recombines TRBV14 with TRBJ2-5, with D perhaps matching TRBD1 (5 bases). In germline, CDR1 is SGHDN, CDR2 FVKESK. The V and J ends lost 1 base and 7 bases respectively, with 7 bases between them. The CDR3 spans 12 residues. The CDR3 region has the DNA TGTGCCAGCAGCCAAGCTCAGGGGACCCAGTACTTC. Translating it yields CASSQAQGTQYF.

In regard to this clone: Different DNA sequences within this sample yield the same CDR3. The rearrangement joins TRBV4-2 to TRBJ1-1; unclear D gene. The V gene lost 4 bases and the J gene lost 1 base, with 10 bases spanning the gap. CDR3 size: 14 residues. CDR1 is LGHNA and CDR2 is YNFKEQ in the germline V gene. CDR3 nucleotide sequence: TGTGCCAGCAGCCCCCACCCCGGGAACACTGAAGCTTTCTTT. This gives the protein CASSPHPGNTEAFF.

This sequence joins TRBV18 and TRBJ1-1, with D tentatively TRBD1 (6 bases). Germline-derived CDR1 and CDR2 are KGHSH and LQKENI. The V gene lost 6 bases and the J gene lost 8 bases, with 16 bases spanning the gap. This CDR3 contains 13 residues. CDR3 in amino acids: CASSLDSGREAFF. CDR3 nucleotide sequence: TGTGCCAGCTCCCTGGACAGCGGTAGAGAAGCTTTCTTT.

V and J are TRBV3-1 (or the pseudogene TRBV3-2) and TRBJ2-3, with 9 bases aligning to TRBD1. The CDR3 is made up of 14 amino acids. V gave up 10 bases and J gave up 3 bases; unmatched junction bases: 8. Per germline, CDR1 LGHDT and CDR2 YNNKEL (reference sequence). CDR3 protein: CATSTGGGTDTQYF. The DNA for the CDR3 is TGTGCCACCTCGACAGGGGGGGGAACAGATACGCAGTATTTT.

CDR3 sequence: CASSSRTGGDYGYTF. The CDR3 DNA follows: TGTGCCAGCAGCTCCCGGACAGGGGGGGACTATGGCTACACCTTC. The chain recombines TRBV5-4 with TRBJ1-2; 10 nucleotides line up with TRBD1. The CDR3 has 15 amino acids. Trimming took 3 bases from V and 3 from J; bases not matched to a gene: 5. CDR1 SGHNT and CDR2 YYREEE come from the germline V gene (reference sequence).